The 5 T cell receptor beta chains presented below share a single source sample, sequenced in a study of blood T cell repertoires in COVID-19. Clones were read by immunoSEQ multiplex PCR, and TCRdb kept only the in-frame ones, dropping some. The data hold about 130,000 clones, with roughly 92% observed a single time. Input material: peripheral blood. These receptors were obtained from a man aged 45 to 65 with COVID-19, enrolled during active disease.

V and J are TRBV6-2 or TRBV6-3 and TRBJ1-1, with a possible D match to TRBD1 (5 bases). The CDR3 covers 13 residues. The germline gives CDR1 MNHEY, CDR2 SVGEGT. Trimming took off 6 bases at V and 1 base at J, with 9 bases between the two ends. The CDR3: CASSLGQNTEAFF. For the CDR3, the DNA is TGTGCCAGCAGCTTAGGACAGAACACTGAAGCTTTCTTT.

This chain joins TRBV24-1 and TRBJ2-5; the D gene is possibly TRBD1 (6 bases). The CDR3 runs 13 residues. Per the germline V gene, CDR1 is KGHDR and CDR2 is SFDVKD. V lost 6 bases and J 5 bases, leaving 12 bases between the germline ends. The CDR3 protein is CATSQGWDETQYF. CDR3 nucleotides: TGTGCCACCAGTCAGGGGTGGGACGAGACCCAGTACTTC.

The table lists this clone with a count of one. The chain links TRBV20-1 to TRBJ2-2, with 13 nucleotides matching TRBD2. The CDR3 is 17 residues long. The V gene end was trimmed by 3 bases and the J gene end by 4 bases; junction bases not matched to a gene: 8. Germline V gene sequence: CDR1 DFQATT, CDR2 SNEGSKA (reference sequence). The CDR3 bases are TGCAGTGCTAGTCCTGGACTAGCGGGAGTGGGCACCGGGGAGCTGTTTTTT. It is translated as CSASPGLAGVGTGELFF.

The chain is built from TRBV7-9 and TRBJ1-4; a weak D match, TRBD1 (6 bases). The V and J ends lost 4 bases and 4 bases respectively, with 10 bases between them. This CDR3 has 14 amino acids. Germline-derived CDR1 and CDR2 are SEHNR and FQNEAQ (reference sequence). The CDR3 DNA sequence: TGTGCCAGCAGCTCGGGACAAGTTAATGAAAAACTGTTTTTT. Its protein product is CASSSGQVNEKLFF.

Written as DNA, the CDR3 is TGTGCCAGCAGACAGGGGGCGAATCAGCCCCAGCATTTT. Protein: CASRQGANQPQHF. The V call is TRBV12-3 or TRBV12-4, the J call TRBJ1-5; TRBD1 matches at 9 bases. The CDR3 runs 13 residues. The V and J ends lost 6 bases and 4 bases, in that order; junction bases with no gene match: 1.